The present entry profiles one T cell receptor beta chain with its context. This CDR3 is built from 16 residues. V trimming: 5 bases; J trimming: 1 base; junction bases outside the gene matches: 6. Germline CDR1 reads KGHDR; CDR2 reads SFDVKD. The source of the sample is a study of blood T cell repertoires in COVID-19. Whole-study context: From the United States, Italy and Spain came samples of acute and convalescent COVID-19. From T cells, B-cell-depleted T cells, or PBMCs came the material, which was cDNA or gDNA.

Authors' methods: Estimation of nucleated cell counts was performed using reference gene primer amplification. TCRdb's table, derived via immunoSEQ multiplex PCR, lists solely in-frame clones and lacks some. V and J calls and clone size come straight from that table; D and trimming were deduced from the DNA. Found here are about 140,000 clones, around 90% of them singletons; the top ten hold approximately 10%. The chain is built from TRBV24-1 and TRBJ2-7, with 11 bases lining up with TRBD2. This TCR was recovered from a man aged 55 to 69 with active or convalescent COVID-19. The sequenced sample consisted of peripheral blood. CDR3 in amino acids: CATSGLTSGTSYEQYF. The CDR3 DNA is TGTGCCACCAGTGGCCTGACTAGCGGGACTTCCTACGAGCAGTACTTC.